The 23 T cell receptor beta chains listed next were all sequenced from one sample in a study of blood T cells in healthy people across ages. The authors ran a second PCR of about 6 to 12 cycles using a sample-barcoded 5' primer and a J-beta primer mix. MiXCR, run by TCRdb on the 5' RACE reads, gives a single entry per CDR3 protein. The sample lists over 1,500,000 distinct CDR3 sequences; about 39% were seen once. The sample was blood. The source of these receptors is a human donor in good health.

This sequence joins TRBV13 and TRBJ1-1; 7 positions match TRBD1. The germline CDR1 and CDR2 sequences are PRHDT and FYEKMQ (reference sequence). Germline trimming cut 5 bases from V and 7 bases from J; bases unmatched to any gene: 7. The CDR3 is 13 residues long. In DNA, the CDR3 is TGTGCCAGCAGCCAGAGGGGGCGGGGTGAAGCTTTCTTT. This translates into CASSQRGRGEAFF.

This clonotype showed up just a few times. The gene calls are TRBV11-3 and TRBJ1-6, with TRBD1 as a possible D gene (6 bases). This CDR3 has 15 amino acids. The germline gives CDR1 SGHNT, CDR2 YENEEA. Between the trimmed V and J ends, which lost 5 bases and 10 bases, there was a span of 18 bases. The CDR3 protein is CASSRTTGFYSPLHF. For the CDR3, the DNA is TGTGCCAGCAGCCGTACAACAGGGTTTTACTCACCCCTCCACTTT. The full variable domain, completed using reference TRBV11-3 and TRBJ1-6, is EAGVVQSPRYKIIEKKQPVAFWCNPISGHNTLYWYLQNLGQGPELLIRYENEEAVDDSQLPKDRFSAERLKGVDSTLKIQPAELGDSAVYLCASSRTTGFYSPLHFGNGTRLTVT.

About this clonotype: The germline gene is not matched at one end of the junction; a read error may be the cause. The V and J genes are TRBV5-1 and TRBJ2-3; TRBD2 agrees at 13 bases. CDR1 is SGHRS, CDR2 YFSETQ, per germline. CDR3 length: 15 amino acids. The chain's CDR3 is CTSSLTSGGSDTQYF. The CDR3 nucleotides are TGCACCAGCAGCTTGACTAGCGGGGGGTCAGATACGCAGTATTTT.

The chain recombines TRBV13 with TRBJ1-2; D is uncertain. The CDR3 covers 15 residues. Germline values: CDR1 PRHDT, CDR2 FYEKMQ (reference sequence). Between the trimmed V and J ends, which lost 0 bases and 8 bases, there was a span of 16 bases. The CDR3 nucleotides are TGTGCCAGCAGCTTAGGCCGAGGCAGCCCGAGGGGCTACACCTTC. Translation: CASSLGRGSPRGYTF. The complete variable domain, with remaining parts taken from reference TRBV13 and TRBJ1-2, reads AAGVIQSPRHLIKEKRETATLKCYPIPRHDTVYWYQQGPGQDPQFLISFYEKMQSDKGSIPDRFSAQQFSDYHSELNMSSLELGDSALYFCASSLGRGSPRGYTFGSGTRLTVV.

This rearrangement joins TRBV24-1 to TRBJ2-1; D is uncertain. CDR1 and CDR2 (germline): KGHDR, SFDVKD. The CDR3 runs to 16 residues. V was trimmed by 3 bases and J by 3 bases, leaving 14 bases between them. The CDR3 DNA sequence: TGTGCCACCAGTGATCCCTACATCGAGGACTACAATGAGCAGTTCTTC. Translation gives CATSDPYIEDYNEQFF.

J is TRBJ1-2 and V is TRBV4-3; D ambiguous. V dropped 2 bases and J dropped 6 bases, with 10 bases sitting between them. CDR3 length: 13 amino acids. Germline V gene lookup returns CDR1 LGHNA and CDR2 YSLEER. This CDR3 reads CASSQSGFNGYTF. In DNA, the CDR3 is TGCGCCAGCAGCCAATCGGGGTTCAATGGCTACACCTTC.

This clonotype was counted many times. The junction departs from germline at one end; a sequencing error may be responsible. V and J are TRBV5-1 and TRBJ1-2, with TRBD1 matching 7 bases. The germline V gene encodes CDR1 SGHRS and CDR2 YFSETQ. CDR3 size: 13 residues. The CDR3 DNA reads TGTGCCAGCAGCTTGGGGACAGACTATGGCTACACCTTC. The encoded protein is CASSLGTDYGYTF.

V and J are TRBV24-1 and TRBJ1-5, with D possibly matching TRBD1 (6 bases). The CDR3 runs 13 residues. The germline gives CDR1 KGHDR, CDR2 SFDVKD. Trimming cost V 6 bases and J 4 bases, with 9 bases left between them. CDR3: CATSSDRNQPQHF. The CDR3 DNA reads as TGTGCCACCAGTTCGGACAGAAATCAGCCCCAGCATTTT.

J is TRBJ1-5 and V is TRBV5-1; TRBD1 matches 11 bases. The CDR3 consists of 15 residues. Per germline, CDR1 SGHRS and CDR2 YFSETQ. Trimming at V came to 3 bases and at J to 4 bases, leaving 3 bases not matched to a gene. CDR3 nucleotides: TGCGCCAGCAGCTGGACAGGGGGCCTGAATCAGCCCCAGCATTTT. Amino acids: CASSWTGGLNQPQHF.

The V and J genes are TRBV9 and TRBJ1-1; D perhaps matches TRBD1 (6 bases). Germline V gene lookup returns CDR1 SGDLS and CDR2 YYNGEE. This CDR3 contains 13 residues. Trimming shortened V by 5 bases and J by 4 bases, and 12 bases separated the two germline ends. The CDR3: CASSERGGTEAFF. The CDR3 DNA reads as TGTGCCAGCAGTGAAAGGGGGGGCACTGAAGCTTTCTTT. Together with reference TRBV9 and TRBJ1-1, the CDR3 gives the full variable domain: DSGVTQTPKHLITATGQRVTLRCSPRSGDLSVYWYQQSLDQGLQFLIQYYNGEERAKGNILERFSAQQFPDLHSELNLSSLELGDSALYFCASSERGGTEAFFGQGTRLTVV.

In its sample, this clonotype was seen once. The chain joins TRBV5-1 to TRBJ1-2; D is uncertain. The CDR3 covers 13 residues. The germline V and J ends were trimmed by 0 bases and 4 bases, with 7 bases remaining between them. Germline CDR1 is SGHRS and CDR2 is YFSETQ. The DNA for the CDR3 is TGCGCCAGCAGCTTGGCAGCCACCTATGGCTACACCTTC. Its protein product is CASSLAATYGYTF.

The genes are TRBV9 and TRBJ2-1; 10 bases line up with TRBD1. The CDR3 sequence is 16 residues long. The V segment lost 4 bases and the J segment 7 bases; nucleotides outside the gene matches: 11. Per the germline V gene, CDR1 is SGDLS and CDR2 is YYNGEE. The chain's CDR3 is CASSRSRQGAGNEQFF. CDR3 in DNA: TGTGCCAGCAGCAGATCACGACAGGGGGCTGGGAATGAGCAGTTCTTC.

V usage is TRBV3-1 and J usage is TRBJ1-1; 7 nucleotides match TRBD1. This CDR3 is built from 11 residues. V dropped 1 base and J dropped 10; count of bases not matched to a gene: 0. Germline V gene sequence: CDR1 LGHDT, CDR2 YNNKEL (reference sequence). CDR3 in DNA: TGTGCCAGCAGCCAAGGGGACAGAGCTTTCTTT. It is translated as CASSQGDRAFF.

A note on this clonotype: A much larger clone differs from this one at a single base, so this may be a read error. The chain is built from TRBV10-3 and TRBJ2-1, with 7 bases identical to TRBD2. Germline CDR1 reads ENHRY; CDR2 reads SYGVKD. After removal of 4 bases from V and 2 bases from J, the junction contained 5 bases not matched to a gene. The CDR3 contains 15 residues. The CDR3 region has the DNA TGTGCCATCAGTGTTGGGGGGGAACCCTACAATGAGCAGTTCTTC. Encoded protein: CAISVGGEPYNEQFF.

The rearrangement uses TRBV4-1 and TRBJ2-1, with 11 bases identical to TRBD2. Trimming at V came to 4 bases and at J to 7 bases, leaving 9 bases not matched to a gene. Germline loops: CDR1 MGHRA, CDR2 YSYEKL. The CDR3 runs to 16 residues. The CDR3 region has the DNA TGCGCCAGCAGCCCCTTAGCGGGGGGGCCTAATAATGAGCAGTTCTTC. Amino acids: CASSPLAGGPNNEQFF.

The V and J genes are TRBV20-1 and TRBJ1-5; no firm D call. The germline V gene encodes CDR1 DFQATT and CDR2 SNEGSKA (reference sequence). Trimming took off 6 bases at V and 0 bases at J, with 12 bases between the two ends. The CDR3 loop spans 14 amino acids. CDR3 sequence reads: CSAKTGYSNQPQHF. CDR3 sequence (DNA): TGCAGTGCAAAGACGGGTTATAGCAATCAGCCCCAGCATTTT.

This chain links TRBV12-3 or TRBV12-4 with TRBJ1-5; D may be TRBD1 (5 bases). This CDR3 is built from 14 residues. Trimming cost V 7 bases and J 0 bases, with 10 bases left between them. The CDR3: CASTRDDSNQPQHF. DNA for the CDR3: TGTGCCAGCACCAGGGATGATAGCAATCAGCCCCAGCATTTT.

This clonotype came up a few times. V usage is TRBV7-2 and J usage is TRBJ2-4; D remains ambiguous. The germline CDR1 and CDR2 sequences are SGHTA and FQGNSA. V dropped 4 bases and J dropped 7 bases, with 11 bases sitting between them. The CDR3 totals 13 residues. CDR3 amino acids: CASSCETTNIQYF. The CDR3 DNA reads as TGTGCCAGCAGCTGTGAGACAACGAACATTCAGTACTTC.

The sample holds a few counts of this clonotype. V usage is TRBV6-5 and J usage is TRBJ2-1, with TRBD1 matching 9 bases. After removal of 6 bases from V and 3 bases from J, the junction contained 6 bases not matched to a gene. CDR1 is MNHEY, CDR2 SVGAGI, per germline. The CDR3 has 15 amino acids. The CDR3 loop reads CASRTTGGFYNEQFF. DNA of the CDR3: TGTGCCAGCAGGACGACAGGGGGTTTCTACAATGAGCAGTTCTTC.

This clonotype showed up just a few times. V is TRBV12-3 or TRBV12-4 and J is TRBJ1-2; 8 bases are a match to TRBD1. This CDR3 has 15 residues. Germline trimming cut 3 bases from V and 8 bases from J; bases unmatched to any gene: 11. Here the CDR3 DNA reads TGTGCCAGCAGTTTGACAGGGGCGCCCCTCTCGGGCTACACCTTC. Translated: CASSLTGAPLSGYTF.

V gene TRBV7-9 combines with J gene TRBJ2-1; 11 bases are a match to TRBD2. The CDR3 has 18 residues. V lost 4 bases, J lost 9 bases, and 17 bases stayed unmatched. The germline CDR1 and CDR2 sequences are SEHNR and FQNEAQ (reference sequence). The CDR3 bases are TGTGCCAGCAGCTCCCGCCGCCCTAGCGGGGGGAGGGGGACTGAGCAGTTCTTC. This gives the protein CASSSRRPSGGRGTEQFF.

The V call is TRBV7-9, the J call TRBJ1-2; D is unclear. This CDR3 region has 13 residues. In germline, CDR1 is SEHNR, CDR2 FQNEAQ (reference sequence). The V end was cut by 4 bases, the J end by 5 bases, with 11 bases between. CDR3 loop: CASSSSLQYGYTF. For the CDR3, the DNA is TGTGCCAGCAGCTCCTCCTTGCAGTATGGCTACACCTTC. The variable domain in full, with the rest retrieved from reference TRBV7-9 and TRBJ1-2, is DTGVSQNPRHKITKRGQNVTFRCDPISEHNRLYWYRQTLGQGPEFLTYFQNEAQLEKSRLLSDRFSAERPKGSFSTLEIQRTEQGDSAMYLCASSSSLQYGYTFGSGTRLTVV.

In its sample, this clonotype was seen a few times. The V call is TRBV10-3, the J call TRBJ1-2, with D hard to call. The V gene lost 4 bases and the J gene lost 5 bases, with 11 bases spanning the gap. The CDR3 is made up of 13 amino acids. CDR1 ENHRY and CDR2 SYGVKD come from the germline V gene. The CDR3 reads CAISAGGVYGYTF. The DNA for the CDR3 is TGTGCCATCAGTGCGGGCGGGGTGTATGGCTACACCTTC.